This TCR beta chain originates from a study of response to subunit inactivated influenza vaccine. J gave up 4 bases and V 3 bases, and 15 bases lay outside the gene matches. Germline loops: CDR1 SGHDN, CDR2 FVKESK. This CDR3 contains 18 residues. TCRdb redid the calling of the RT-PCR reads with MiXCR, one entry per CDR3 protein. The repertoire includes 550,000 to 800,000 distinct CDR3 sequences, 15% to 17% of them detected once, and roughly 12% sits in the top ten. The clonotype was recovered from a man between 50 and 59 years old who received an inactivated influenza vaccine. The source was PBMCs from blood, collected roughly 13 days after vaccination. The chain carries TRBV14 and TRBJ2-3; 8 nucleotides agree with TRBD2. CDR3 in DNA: TGTGCCAGCAGCCAGGTGACCGGGACTAGGCGGATACCAGATACGCAGTATTTT. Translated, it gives CASSQVTGTRRIPDTQYF.